These 24 T cell receptor beta chains share one sample of origin, sequenced in a study of T cell changes during pregnancy in multiple sclerosis. Profiling relied on immunoSEQ multiplex PCR, and the TCRdb table lists in-frame clones only, not all of them. The table includes about 59,000 clones, about nine tenths detected once. The source was peripheral blood, collected in the second trimester of pregnancy. The receptors were gathered from a female donor with multiple sclerosis, enrolled in a pregnancy study.

V usage is TRBV6-1 and J usage is TRBJ2-6; D is perhaps TRBD1 (5 bases). With 2 bases removed from V and 0 bases from J, the gap between germline ends came to 8 bases. The CDR3 is 16 amino acids. Germline loops: CDR1 MNHNS, CDR2 SASEGT. The CDR3 spells CASSEQGLSGANVLTF. The CDR3 nucleotides are TGTGCCAGCAGTGAACAGGGCCTCTCTGGGGCCAACGTCCTGACTTTC.

V gene TRBV4-1 combines with J gene TRBJ1-1; D is undetermined. This CDR3 contains 15 residues. Germline CDR1 MGHRA, CDR2 YSYEKL. Trimming took 6 bases from V and 1 from J, leaving 15 bases between them. The CDR3 here is CASRWRTQTNTEAFF. In DNA, the CDR3 is TGCGCCAGCAGATGGAGGACGCAGACGAACACTGAAGCTTTCTTT.

The chain is built from TRBV30 and TRBJ2-3, with D possibly TRBD2 on 6 matching bases. The CDR3 totals 13 residues. V lost 7 bases, J lost 1 base, and 12 bases lay in between. Germline CDR1 and CDR2: GTSNPN and SVGIG (reference sequence). The CDR3 region has the DNA TGTGCCTCATACCCGGGGGGCACAGATACGCAGTATTTT. This gives the protein CASYPGGTDTQYF.

This chain uses TRBV5-4 with TRBJ2-2, with D perhaps TRBD2 (5 bases). Trimming left V 4 bases short and J 4 bases short, with 17 bases between. The CDR3 is made up of 16 amino acids. The V gene's germline CDR1 is SGHNT and CDR2 YYREEE (reference sequence). The CDR3 here is CASSHGRGRGTGELFF. The CDR3, as DNA: TGTGCCAGCAGCCACGGACGAGGGCGTGGCACCGGGGAGCTGTTTTTT.

V gene TRBV9 combines with J gene TRBJ2-7; maybe TRBD2 (6 bases). This CDR3 contains 14 residues. Germline-derived CDR1 and CDR2 are SGDLS and YYNGEE. Trimming shortened V by 4 bases and J by 3 bases, and 14 bases separated the two germline ends. The CDR3 reads CASSPRLGGYEQYF. The DNA of the CDR3 is TGTGCCAGCAGCCCCCGTCTGGGGGGCTACGAGCAGTACTTC.

V is TRBV30 and J is TRBJ2-7; perhaps TRBD2 as D (6 bases). Per germline, CDR1 GTSNPN and CDR2 SVGIG (reference sequence). This CDR3 has 16 amino acids. V gave up 2 bases and J gave up 0 bases, with 17 bases separating them. The CDR3 DNA follows: TGTGCCTGGAGTCTTGGCTCGGGGGTTCTCTCCTACGAGCAGTACTTC. This gives the protein CAWSLGSGVLSYEQYF.

The genes are TRBV5-1 and TRBJ2-5; 10 nucleotides line up with TRBD1. This CDR3 is built from 13 residues. V lost 2 bases, J lost 8 bases, and 3 bases stayed unmatched. CDR1 is SGHRS, CDR2 YFSETQ, per germline. The CDR3 loop reads CASSFGTGVTQYF. The CDR3 DNA is TGCGCCAGCAGCTTTGGGACAGGGGTTACCCAGTACTTC. The full variable domain, with the rest looked up from reference TRBV5-1 and TRBJ2-5, is KAGVTQTPRYLIKTRGQQVTLSCSPISGHRSVSWYQQTPGQGLQFLFEYFSETQRNKGNFPGRFSGRQFSNSRSEMNVSTLELGDSALYLCASSFGTGVTQYFGPGTRLLVL.

CDR3: CASSLGGLDTEAFF. As DNA, the CDR3 is TGTGCCAGCTCGCTAGGGGGCTTAGACACTGAAGCTTTCTTT. The rearrangement joins TRBV18 to TRBJ1-1; 7 bases align to TRBD1. In germline, CDR1 is KGHSH, CDR2 LQKENI. Trimming at V came to 6 bases and at J to 3 bases, leaving 7 bases not matched to a gene. This CDR3 is 14 amino acids long. The entire variable domain, with the rest obtained from reference TRBV18 and TRBJ1-1, is as follows: NAGVMQNPRHLVRRRGQEARLRCSPMKGHSHVYWYRQLPEEGLKFMVYLQKENIIDESGMPKERFSAEFPKEGPSILRIQQVVRGDSAAYFCASSLGGLDTEAFFGQGTRLTVV.

This chain joins TRBV7-3 and TRBJ1-1, with a weak D call TRBD1 (5 bases). The V end lost 4 bases, the J end lost 5 bases, and 14 bases lay between the germline ends. The length of the CDR3 is 14 residues. From germline, CDR1 is SGHTA and CDR2 FQGTGA. The CDR3 sequence is CASSSPPGGTEAFF. The CDR3 DNA reads TGTGCCAGCAGCTCCCCCCCTGGGGGGACTGAAGCTTTCTTT. Full variable domain (outside the CDR3, taken from reference TRBV7-3 and TRBJ1-1): GAGVSQTPSNKVTEKGKYVELRCDPISGHTALYWYRQSLGQGPEFLIYFQGTGAADDSGLPNDRFFAVRPEGSVSTLKIQRTERGDSAVYLCASSSPPGGTEAFFGQGTRLTVV.

This clone was seen a few times. The V and J genes are TRBV9 and TRBJ1-1; 7 positions agree with TRBD1. Per the germline V gene, CDR1 is SGDLS and CDR2 is YYNGEE. Trimming removed 1 base from V and 2 bases from J; junction bases left unmatched: 2. This CDR3 is built from 14 residues. The CDR3 sequence is CASSVTGENTEAFF. Here the CDR3 DNA reads TGTGCCAGCAGCGTAACAGGGGAAAACACTGAAGCTTTCTTT.

The chain has TRBV7-2 and TRBJ1-3; TRBD1 might be the D (5 bases). This CDR3 region has 19 residues. Trimming took off 4 bases at V and 0 bases at J, with 22 bases between the two ends. Germline CDR1 and CDR2: SGHTA and FQGNSA. The CDR3 DNA is TGTGCCAGCAGCTCCGATTATCGACAGCTATTTAACTCTGGAAACACCATATATTTT. Translation: CASSSDYRQLFNSGNTIYF.

V and J are TRBV5-4 and TRBJ2-5, with 9 positions matching TRBD2. The V gene's germline CDR1 is SGHNT and CDR2 YYREEE (reference sequence). This CDR3 has 16 amino acids. J gave up 5 bases and V 3 bases, and 11 bases lay outside the gene matches. CDR3 loop: CASSSSRGGAGETQYF. The CDR3 DNA sequence: TGTGCCAGCAGCTCTTCTCGCGGGGGGGCCGGGGAGACCCAGTACTTC.

V is TRBV7-9 and J is TRBJ2-7, with 11 bases identical to TRBD2. The J segment lost 1 base and the V segment lost 8 bases, leaving 10 bases of the junction unmatched. The CDR3 totals 16 residues. Germline values: CDR1 SEHNR, CDR2 FQNEAQ (reference sequence). DNA for the CDR3: TGTGCCAGCTACCCAGCCGCTAGCGGGGGGTCCTACGAGCAGTACTTC. It codes for CASYPAASGGSYEQYF.

This clone was detected once. DNA for the CDR3: TGTGCCAGCAGCCTCGGAGCTTCTGGGGCCAACGTCCTGACTTTC. Protein: CASSLGASGANVLTF. The rearrangement uses TRBV7-3 and TRBJ2-6; D gene ambiguous. V was shortened by 5 bases and J by 1 base, with 9 bases between the two germline ends. Germline V gene lookup returns CDR1 SGHTA and CDR2 FQGTGA. The CDR3 has 15 amino acids. The full variable domain, rest sourced from reference TRBV7-3 and TRBJ2-6, is GAGVSQTPSNKVTEKGKYVELRCDPISGHTALYWYRQSLGQGPEFLIYFQGTGAADDSGLPNDRFFAVRPEGSVSTLKIQRTERGDSAVYLCASSLGASGANVLTFGAGSRLTVL.

This chain joins TRBV6-1 and TRBJ1-2, with 9 nucleotides matching TRBD1. Germline V gives CDR1 MNHNS, CDR2 SASEGT. Trimming at V came to 2 bases and at J to 8 bases, leaving 12 bases not matched to a gene. This CDR3 contains 16 residues. CDR3: CASSERRLTGGAGYTF. DNA for the CDR3: TGTGCCAGCAGTGAACGCCGCCTAACAGGGGGCGCCGGCTACACCTTC.

The CDR3 loop reads CASSLRDRGFGEQYF. CDR3 sequence (DNA): TGTGCCAGCAGCTTACGGGACAGGGGATTCGGGGAGCAGTACTTC. This sequence joins TRBV7-2 and TRBJ2-7; the match to TRBD1 covers 10 bases. CDR1 and CDR2 (germline): SGHTA, FQGNSA. CDR3 length: 15 amino acids. V gave up 2 bases and J gave up 7 bases; unmatched junction bases: 8.

The chain employs TRBV5-1 and TRBJ2-5, with a tentative D call TRBD2 (5 bases). V gave up 2 bases and J gave up 3 bases, with 11 bases separating them. CDR1 and CDR2 (germline): SGHRS, YFSETQ. The CDR3 is 14 amino acids. The CDR3 loop reads CASSLTSVEETQYF. Here the CDR3 DNA reads TGCGCCAGCAGCTTAACTAGTGTGGAAGAGACCCAGTACTTC.

This chain connects TRBV10-1 to TRBJ1-6, with a weak D call TRBD1 (6 bases). V was pared by 6 bases and J by 5 bases, with 29 bases between. The CDR3 spans 20 residues. CDR1 is WNHNN, CDR2 SYGVQD, per germline (reference sequence). CDR3 sequence reads: CASSLLGGPRTSRDNSPLHF. The DNA of the CDR3 is TGCGCCAGCAGCCTTCTTGGGGGCCCACGAACCTCAAGGGATAATTCACCCCTCCACTTT.

The rearrangement links TRBV19 to TRBJ1-1; D might be TRBD1 (6 bases). The CDR3 length is 17 residues. V lost 6 bases to trimming and J lost 4 bases, with 24 bases between them. Germline V gene data show CDR1 as LNHDA and CDR2 as SQIVND (reference sequence). The CDR3 loop reads CASSNLGTPRGFTEAFF. The DNA of the CDR3 is TGTGCCAGTAGCAACCTCGGGACACCGAGAGGGTTCACTGAAGCTTTCTTT.

This clone was recorded only once. The chain combines TRBV2 with TRBJ2-5; D not certain. Germline V CDR1 and CDR2: SNHLY, FYNNEI. V lost 8 bases and J lost 3, with 16 bases in between. There are 14 residues in the CDR3. The chain's CDR3 is CASRRTPSEETQYF. CDR3 DNA: TGTGCCAGCCGGAGAACTCCGAGTGAAGAGACCCAGTACTTC.

This chain connects TRBV9 to TRBJ2-2, with D tentatively TRBD1 (6 bases). The CDR3 totals 14 residues. From germline, CDR1 is SGDLS and CDR2 YYNGEE. V lost 0 bases and J lost 8, with 11 bases in between. Here the CDR3 DNA reads TGTGCCAGCAGCGTAGCAGGGGAACCAGGGGAGCTGTTTTTT. Translation: CASSVAGEPGELFF.

The V and J genes are TRBV11-3 and TRBJ1-2, with D tentatively TRBD1 (6 bases). Germline CDR1 is SGHNT and CDR2 is YENEEA. This CDR3 contains 12 residues. With 5 bases removed from V and 7 bases from J, the gap between germline ends came to 11 bases. CDR3 region: CASSQGGSGYTF. DNA of the CDR3: TGTGCCAGCAGCCAAGGGGGTTCTGGCTACACCTTC.

The V and J genes are TRBV6-1 and TRBJ1-5; 8 bases map to TRBD1. The CDR3 has 17 amino acids. With 4 bases clipped from V and 6 bases from J, the junction kept 14 bases outside the gene matches. CDR1 and CDR2 (germline): MNHNS, SASEGT. The CDR3 DNA reads TGTGCCAGCAGTGCCCCGGGACAGGAAGGCTTCAGTCAGCCCCAGCATTTT. Amino acid sequence: CASSAPGQEGFSQPQHF.

CDR3 protein: CASSLYLYTEAFF. In DNA, the CDR3 is TGTGCCAGCAGCTTGTACTTATACACTGAAGCTTTCTTT. V gene TRBV5-6 combines with J gene TRBJ1-1; no reliable D call. Trimming stripped 1 base from V and 3 bases from J, with 7 bases between. The CDR3 has 13 residues. Germline loops: CDR1 SGHDT, CDR2 YYEEEE.